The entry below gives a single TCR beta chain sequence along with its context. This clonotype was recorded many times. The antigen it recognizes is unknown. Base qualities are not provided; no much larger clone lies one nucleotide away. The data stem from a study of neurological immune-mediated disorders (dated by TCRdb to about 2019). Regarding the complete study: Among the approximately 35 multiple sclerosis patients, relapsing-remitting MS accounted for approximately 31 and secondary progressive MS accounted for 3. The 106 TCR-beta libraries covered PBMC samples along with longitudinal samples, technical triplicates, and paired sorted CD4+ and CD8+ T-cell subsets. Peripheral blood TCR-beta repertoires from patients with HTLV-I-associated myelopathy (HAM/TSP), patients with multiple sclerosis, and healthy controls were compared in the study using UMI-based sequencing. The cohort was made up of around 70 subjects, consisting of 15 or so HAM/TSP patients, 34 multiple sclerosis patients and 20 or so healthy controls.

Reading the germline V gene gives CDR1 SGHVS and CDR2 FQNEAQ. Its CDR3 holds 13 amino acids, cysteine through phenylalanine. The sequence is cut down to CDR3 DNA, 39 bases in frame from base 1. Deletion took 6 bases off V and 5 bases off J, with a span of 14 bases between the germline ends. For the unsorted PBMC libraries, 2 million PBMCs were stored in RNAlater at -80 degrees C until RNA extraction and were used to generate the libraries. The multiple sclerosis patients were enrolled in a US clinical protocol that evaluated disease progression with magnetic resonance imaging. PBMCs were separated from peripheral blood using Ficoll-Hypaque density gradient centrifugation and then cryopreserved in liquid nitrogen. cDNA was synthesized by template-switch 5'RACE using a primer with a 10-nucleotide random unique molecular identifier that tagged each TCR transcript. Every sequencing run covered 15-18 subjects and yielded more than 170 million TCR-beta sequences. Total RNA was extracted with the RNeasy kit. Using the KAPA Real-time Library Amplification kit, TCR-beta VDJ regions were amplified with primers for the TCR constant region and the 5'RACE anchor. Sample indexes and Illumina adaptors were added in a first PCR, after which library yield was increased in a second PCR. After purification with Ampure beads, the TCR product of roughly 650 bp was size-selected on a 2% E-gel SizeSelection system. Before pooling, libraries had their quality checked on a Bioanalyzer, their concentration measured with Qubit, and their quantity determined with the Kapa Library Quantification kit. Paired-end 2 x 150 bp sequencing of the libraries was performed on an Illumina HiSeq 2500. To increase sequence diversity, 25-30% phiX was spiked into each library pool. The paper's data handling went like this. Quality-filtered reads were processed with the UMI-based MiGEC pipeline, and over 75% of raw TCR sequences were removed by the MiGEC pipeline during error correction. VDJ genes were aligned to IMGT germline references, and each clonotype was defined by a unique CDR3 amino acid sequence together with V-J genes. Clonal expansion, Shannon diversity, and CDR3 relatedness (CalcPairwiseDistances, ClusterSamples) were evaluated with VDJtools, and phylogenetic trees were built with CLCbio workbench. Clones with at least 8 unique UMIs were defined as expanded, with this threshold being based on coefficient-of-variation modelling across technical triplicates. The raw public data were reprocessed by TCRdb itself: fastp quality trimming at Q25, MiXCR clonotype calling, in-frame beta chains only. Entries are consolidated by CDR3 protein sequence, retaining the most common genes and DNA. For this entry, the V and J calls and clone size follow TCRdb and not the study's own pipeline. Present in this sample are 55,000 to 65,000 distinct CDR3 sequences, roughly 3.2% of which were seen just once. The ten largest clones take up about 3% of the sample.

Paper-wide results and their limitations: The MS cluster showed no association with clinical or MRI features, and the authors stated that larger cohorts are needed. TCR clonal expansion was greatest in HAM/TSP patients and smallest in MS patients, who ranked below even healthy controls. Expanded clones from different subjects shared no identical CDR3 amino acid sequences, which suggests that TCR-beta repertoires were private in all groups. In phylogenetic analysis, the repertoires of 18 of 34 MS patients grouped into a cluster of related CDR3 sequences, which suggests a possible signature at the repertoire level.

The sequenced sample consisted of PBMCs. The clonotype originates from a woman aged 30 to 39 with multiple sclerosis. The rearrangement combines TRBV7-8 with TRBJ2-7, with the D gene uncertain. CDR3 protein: CASRFSLQNEQYF. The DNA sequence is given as TGTGCCAGCAGATTTTCTTTACAGAACGAGCAGTACTTC.